This T cell receptor beta chain emerged from a study of blood T cell repertoires in COVID-19. Study as a whole: COVID-19 samples collected from the United States, Italy and Spain covered acute and convalescent phases.

This table comes from immunoSEQ multiplex PCR, and its TCRdb copy is limited to in-frame clones, with some not included. The top ten clones hold 1.5% to 2% of a sample with 140,000 to 150,000 clones, approximately 85% of them seen once. This CDR3 is 15 amino acids long. J was trimmed by 10 bases and V by 5 bases; bases with no gene match: 11. The germline gives CDR1 MNHEY, CDR2 SMNVEV (reference sequence). The sequenced material came from peripheral blood. The sequence derives from a man between 65 and 85 years old with acute or convalescent COVID-19. The chain links TRBV27 to TRBJ1-6; TRBD1 matches at 7 bases. CDR3 DNA sequence: TGTGCCAGCAGTCGAGCCAGGGGGAAACACTCACCCCTCCACTTT. This gives the protein CASSRARGKHSPLHF.